A selection of T cell receptor beta chains follows, all from one sample in a study of metastatic and nonmetastatic thyroid tumors. TCRdb used MiXCR to call clones anew from the PCR reads. The sample records 20,000 to 25,000 clones, 15% to 18% being singletons. The sequencing input was blood. The receptors shown here come from a female donor with papillary thyroid cancer or a benign thyroid nodule (not recorded which). Some clones in this sample may be carry-over from other donors' samples. CDR3s include the opening cysteine and the closing phenylalanine or tryptophan. The D gene is left open where the match is weak. Expanded clones are given a class, and other clones once, few, many or no size at all.

v_call: TRBV27; j_call: TRBJ2-7; cdr3_length: 14; d_call: TRBD2; clone_size: NA; cdr3_aa: CASKTGGLGHEQYF; cdr3_nt: TGTGCCAGCAAGACCGGGGGGTTGGGACACGAGCAGTACTTC
v_call: TRBV9; j_call: TRBJ2-3; cdr3_length: 15; d_call: TRBD2; clone_size: NA; cdr3_aa: CASSASGTSADTQYF; cdr3_nt: TGTGCCAGCAGCGCCTCCGGGACTAGTGCAGATACGCAGTATTTT
v_call: TRBV20-1; j_call: TRBJ2-7; cdr3_length: 12; d_call: NA; clone_size: many; cdr3_aa: CSATDSGYEQYF; cdr3_nt: TGCAGTGCTACCGATTCAGGCTACGAGCAGTACTTC
v_call: TRBV3-1; j_call: TRBJ2-4; cdr3_length: 14; d_call: NA; clone_size: many; cdr3_aa: CASSLGGAKNIQYF; cdr3_nt: TGTGCCAGCAGCCTAGGGGGGGCCAAAAACATTCAGTACTTC
v_call: TRBV7-3; j_call: TRBJ1-1; cdr3_length: 13; d_call: NA; clone_size: many; cdr3_aa: CASSLLQNTEAFF; cdr3_nt: TGTGCCAGCAGCTTACTACAGAACACTGAAGCTTTCTTT
v_call: TRBV27; j_call: TRBJ2-3; cdr3_length: 15; d_call: TRBD2; clone_size: many; cdr3_aa: CASSSLAASTDTQYF; cdr3_nt: TGTGCCAGCAGTTCCCTAGCGGCAAGCACAGATACGCAGTATTTT
v_call: TRBV20-1; j_call: TRBJ2-3; cdr3_length: 10; d_call: NA; clone_size: many; cdr3_aa: CSAQTDTQYF; cdr3_nt: TGCAGTGCTCAGACAGATACGCAGTATTTT
v_call: TRBV5-1; j_call: TRBJ2-7; cdr3_length: 14; d_call: TRBD1; clone_size: NA; cdr3_aa: CASSTGTGIDEQYF; cdr3_nt: TGCGCCAGCAGCACCGGGACAGGGATAGACGAGCAGTACTTC
v_call: TRBV5-1; j_call: TRBJ1-6; cdr3_length: 17; d_call: NA; clone_size: many; cdr3_aa: CASSLVALGGNNSPLHF; cdr3_nt: TGCGCCAGCAGCTTGGTGGCCCTCGGGGGGAACAATTCGCCCCTCCACTTT
v_call: TRBV19; j_call: TRBJ2-2; cdr3_length: 12; d_call: NA; clone_size: few; cdr3_aa: CASSIITGELFF; cdr3_nt: TGTGCCAGTAGTATAATCACCGGGGAGCTGTTTTTT
v_call: TRBV20-1; j_call: TRBJ1-2; cdr3_length: 12; d_call: NA; clone_size: many; cdr3_aa: CSGKTANYGYTF; cdr3_nt: TGCAGTGGAAAAACAGCTAACTATGGCTACACCTTC
v_call: TRBV30; j_call: TRBJ1-4; cdr3_length: 12; d_call: NA; clone_size: NA; cdr3_aa: CAYAEWDEKLFF; cdr3_nt: TGTGCCTATGCCGAGTGGGATGAAAAACTGTTTTTT
v_call: TRBV11-3; j_call: TRBJ1-1; cdr3_length: 13; d_call: NA; clone_size: many; cdr3_aa: CASSLVRNTEAFF; cdr3_nt: TGTGCCAGCAGCTTAGTTCGGAACACTGAAGCTTTCTTT
v_call: TRBV14; j_call: TRBJ1-2; cdr3_length: 12; d_call: NA; clone_size: many; cdr3_aa: CASSQVPYGYTF; cdr3_nt: TGTGCCAGCAGCCAAGTCCCGTATGGCTACACCTTC
v_call: TRBV11-2; j_call: TRBJ2-7; cdr3_length: 14; d_call: TRBD1; clone_size: once; cdr3_aa: CASSRGTGAYEQYF; cdr3_nt: TGTGCCAGCAGCCGGGGGACAGGGGCTTACGAGCAGTACTTC
v_call: TRBV19; j_call: TRBJ1-5; cdr3_length: 14; d_call: NA; clone_size: medium-sized; cdr3_aa: CASSIPYRNQPQHF; cdr3_nt: TGTGCCAGTAGTATACCGTACCGGAATCAGCCCCAGCATTTT
v_call: TRBV15; j_call: TRBJ2-7; cdr3_length: 13; d_call: TRBD2; clone_size: few; cdr3_aa: CATSRLAGEEQYF; cdr3_nt: TGTGCCACCAGCCGACTAGCGGGGGAGGAGCAGTACTTC
v_call: TRBV7-9; j_call: TRBJ1-3; cdr3_length: 15; d_call: NA; clone_size: many; cdr3_aa: CASSQTSNSGNTIYF; cdr3_nt: TGTGCCAGCAGCCAAACATCTAACTCTGGAAACACCATATATTTT
v_call: TRBV3-1; j_call: TRBJ2-1; cdr3_length: 14; d_call: NA; clone_size: NA; cdr3_aa: CASSRLGQINEQFF; cdr3_nt: TGTGCCAGCAGCCGATTAGGACAGATCAATGAGCAGTTCTTC
v_call: TRBV12-3/TRBV12-4; j_call: TRBJ2-1; cdr3_length: 11; d_call: NA; clone_size: few; cdr3_aa: CASSWDGLQFF; cdr3_nt: TGCGCCAGCAGTTGGGACGGTCTGCAGTTCTTC
v_call: TRBV4-1; j_call: TRBJ1-6; cdr3_length: 15; d_call: NA; clone_size: many; cdr3_aa: CASSQDQAELSPLHF; cdr3_nt: TGCGCCAGCAGCCAAGATCAGGCAGAGCTTTCACCCCTCCACTTT
v_call: TRBV30; j_call: TRBJ2-1; cdr3_length: 16; d_call: TRBD2; clone_size: many; cdr3_aa: CAWSVALAGGPNEQFF; cdr3_nt: TGTGCCTGGAGTGTCGCCCTAGCGGGAGGGCCCAATGAGCAGTTCTTC
v_call: TRBV9; j_call: TRBJ2-1; cdr3_length: 16; d_call: TRBD2; clone_size: many; cdr3_aa: CASSVGASGTWDEQFF; cdr3_nt: TGTGCCAGCAGCGTAGGGGCTAGCGGGACGTGGGATGAGCAGTTCTTC
v_call: TRBV20-1; j_call: TRBJ1-4; cdr3_length: 14; d_call: NA; clone_size: many; cdr3_aa: CSASPGATNEKLFF; cdr3_nt: TGCAGTGCCAGTCCCGGGGCAACTAATGAAAAACTGTTTTTT
v_call: TRBV4-3; j_call: TRBJ2-7; cdr3_length: 16; d_call: NA; clone_size: NA; cdr3_aa: CASSQNRDRGPYEQYF; cdr3_nt: TGCGCCAGCAGCCAAAACAGGGATAGAGGTCCTTACGAGCAGTACTTC
v_call: TRBV5-8; j_call: TRBJ2-5; cdr3_length: 14; d_call: TRBD2; clone_size: NA; cdr3_aa: CASSLSGGAGTQYF; cdr3_nt: TGTGCCAGCAGCTTGTCCGGGGGGGCCGGGACCCAGTACTTC
v_call: TRBV20-1; j_call: TRBJ1-1; cdr3_length: 12; d_call: TRBD1; clone_size: many; cdr3_aa: CSARTGSIEAFF; cdr3_nt: TGCAGTGCGAGGACAGGGTCCATTGAAGCTTTCTTT
v_call: TRBV4-1; j_call: TRBJ2-7; cdr3_length: 16; d_call: TRBD2; clone_size: many; cdr3_aa: CASSQGVAGGSYEQYF; cdr3_nt: TGCGCCAGCAGCCAAGGGGTAGCGGGGGGGTCCTACGAGCAGTACTTC
v_call: TRBV27; j_call: TRBJ1-1; cdr3_length: 14; d_call: NA; clone_size: medium-sized; cdr3_aa: CASSLREGATEAFF; cdr3_nt: TGTGCCAGCAGTTTAAGGGAGGGAGCCACTGAAGCTTTCTTT
v_call: TRBV19; j_call: TRBJ1-2; cdr3_length: 15; d_call: NA; clone_size: few; cdr3_aa: CASSSTGPIFYGYTF; cdr3_nt: TGTGCCAGTAGTAGCACAGGACCGATTTTCTATGGCTACACCTTC
v_call: TRBV3-1; j_call: TRBJ2-7; cdr3_length: 18; d_call: TRBD2; clone_size: NA; cdr3_aa: CASSLPTSGRDYSYEQYF; cdr3_nt: TGTGCCAGCAGCCTCCCGACTAGCGGGAGGGACTACTCCTACGAGCAGTACTTC